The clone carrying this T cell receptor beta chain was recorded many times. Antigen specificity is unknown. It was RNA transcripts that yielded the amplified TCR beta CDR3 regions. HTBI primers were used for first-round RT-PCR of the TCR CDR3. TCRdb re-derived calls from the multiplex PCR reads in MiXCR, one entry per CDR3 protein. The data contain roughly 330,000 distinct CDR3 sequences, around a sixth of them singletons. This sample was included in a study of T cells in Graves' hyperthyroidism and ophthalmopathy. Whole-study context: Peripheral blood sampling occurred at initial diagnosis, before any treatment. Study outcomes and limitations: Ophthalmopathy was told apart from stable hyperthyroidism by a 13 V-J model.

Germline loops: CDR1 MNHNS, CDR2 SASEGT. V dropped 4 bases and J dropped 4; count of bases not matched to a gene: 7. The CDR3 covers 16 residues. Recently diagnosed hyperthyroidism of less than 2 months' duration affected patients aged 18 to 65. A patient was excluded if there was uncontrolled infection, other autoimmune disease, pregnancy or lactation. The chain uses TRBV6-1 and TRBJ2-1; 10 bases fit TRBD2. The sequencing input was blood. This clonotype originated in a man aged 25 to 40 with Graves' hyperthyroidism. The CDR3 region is CASSGILAGFYNEQFF. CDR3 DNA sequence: TGTGCCAGCAGTGGAATACTAGCGGGATTTTACAATGAGCAGTTCTTC.